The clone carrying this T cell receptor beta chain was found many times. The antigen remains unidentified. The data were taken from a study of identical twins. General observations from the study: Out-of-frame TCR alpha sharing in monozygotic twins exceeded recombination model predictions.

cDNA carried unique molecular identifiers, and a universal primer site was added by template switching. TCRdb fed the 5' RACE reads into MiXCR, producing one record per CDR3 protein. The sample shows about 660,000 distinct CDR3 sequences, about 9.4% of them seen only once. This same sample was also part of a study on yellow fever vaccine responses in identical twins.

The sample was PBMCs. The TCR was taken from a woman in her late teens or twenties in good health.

CDR3 region: CASSTSAGPSSYEQYF. Written as DNA, the CDR3 is TGCGCCAGCAGCACCAGTGCGGGGCCCAGCTCCTACGAGCAGTACTTC. The V and J genes are TRBV4-3 and TRBJ2-7; tentatively, D is TRBD2 (6 bases). Germline CDR1 and CDR2: LGHNA and YSLEER. Trimming pared 5 bases from V and 0 bases from J, leaving 17 bases between. The CDR3 extends over 16 amino acids.